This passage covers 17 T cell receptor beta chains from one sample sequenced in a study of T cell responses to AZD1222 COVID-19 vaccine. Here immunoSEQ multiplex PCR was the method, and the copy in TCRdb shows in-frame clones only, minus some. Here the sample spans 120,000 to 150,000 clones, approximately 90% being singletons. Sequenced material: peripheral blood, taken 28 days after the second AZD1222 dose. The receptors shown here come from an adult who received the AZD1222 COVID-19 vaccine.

The DNA of the CDR3 is TGTGCCAGTACCAAAAGGGGGTTCGATCAGCCCCAGCATTTT. This translates into CASTKRGFDQPQHF. The rearrangement uses TRBV19 and TRBJ1-5, with D perhaps matching TRBD1 (6 bases). The CDR3 runs to 14 residues. The V end lost 7 bases, the J end lost 5 bases, and 15 bases lay between the germline ends. The germline CDR1 and CDR2 sequences are LNHDA and SQIVND (reference sequence).

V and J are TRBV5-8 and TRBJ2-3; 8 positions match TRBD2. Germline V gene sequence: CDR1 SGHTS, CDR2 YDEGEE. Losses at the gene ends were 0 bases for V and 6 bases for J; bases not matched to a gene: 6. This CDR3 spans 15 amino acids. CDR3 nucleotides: TGTGCCAGCAGCTTGGGGAGCGGGAGTTTTGATACGCAGTATTTT. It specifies CASSLGSGSFDTQYF.

Written as DNA, the CDR3 is TGTGCCAGCAGCACCCGAGGGACCTTCTCTGGAAACACCATATATTTT. The encoded protein is CASSTRGTFSGNTIYF. The V gene is TRBV11-2, the J gene TRBJ1-3; tentatively, D is TRBD1 (5 bases). This CDR3 is 16 amino acids long. Trimming took off 5 bases at V and 0 bases at J, with 14 bases between the two ends. Germline V gene lookup returns CDR1 SGHAT and CDR2 FQNNGV. Full variable domain (remainder filled in from reference TRBV11-2 and TRBJ1-3): EAGVAQSPRYKIIEKRQSVAFWCNPISGHATLYWYQQILGQGPKLLIQFQNNGVVDDSQLPKDRFSAERLKGVDSTLKIQPAKLEDSAVYLCASSTRGTFSGNTIYFGEGSWLTVV.

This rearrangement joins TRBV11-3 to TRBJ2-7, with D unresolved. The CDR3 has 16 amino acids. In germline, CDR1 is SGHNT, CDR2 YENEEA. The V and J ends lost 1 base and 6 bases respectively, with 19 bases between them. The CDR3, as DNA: TGTGCCAGCAGCTTAGGGAGCCGCTCCCTTTTTCGCGAGCAGTACTTC. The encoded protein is CASSLGSRSLFREQYF.

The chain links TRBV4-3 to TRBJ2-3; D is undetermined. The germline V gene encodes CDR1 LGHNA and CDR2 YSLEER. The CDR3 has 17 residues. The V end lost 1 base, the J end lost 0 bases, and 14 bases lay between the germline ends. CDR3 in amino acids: CASSQGGAGVSTDTQYF. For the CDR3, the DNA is TGCGCCAGCAGCCAAGGGGGTGCTGGGGTCAGCACAGATACGCAGTATTTT.

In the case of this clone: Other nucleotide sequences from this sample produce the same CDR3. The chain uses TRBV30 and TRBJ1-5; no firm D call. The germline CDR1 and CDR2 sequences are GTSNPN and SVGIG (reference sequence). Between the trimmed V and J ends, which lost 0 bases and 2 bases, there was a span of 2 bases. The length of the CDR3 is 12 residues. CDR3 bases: TGTGCCTGGAGTGTCGGCAATCAGCCCCAGCATTTT. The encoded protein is CAWSVGNQPQHF.

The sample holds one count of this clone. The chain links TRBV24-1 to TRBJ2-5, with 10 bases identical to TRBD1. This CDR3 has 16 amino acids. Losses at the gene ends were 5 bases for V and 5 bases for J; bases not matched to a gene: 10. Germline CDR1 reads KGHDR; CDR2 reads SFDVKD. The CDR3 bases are TGTGCCACCAGTGCCGGACAGGGGGTTTTTTGGGAGACCCAGTACTTC. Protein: CATSAGQGVFWETQYF.

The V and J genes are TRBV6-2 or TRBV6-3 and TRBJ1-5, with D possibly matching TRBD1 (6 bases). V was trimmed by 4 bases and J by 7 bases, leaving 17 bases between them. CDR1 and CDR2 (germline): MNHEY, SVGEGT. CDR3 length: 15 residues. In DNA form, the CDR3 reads TGTGCCAGCAGTTTCGCCGTGGGGGCAGGGCAGCCCCAGCATTTT. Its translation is CASSFAVGAGQPQHF.

CDR3 bases: TGTGCCAGCAGTTTACCGACGGGCTCAAGTGTGGGCTACACCTTC. This gives the protein CASSLPTGSSVGYTF. This sequence joins TRBV28 and TRBJ1-2; the D is unclear. The germline V gene encodes CDR1 MDHEN and CDR2 SYDVKM. This CDR3 region has 15 residues. V was shortened by 2 bases and J by 8 bases, with 18 bases between the two germline ends.

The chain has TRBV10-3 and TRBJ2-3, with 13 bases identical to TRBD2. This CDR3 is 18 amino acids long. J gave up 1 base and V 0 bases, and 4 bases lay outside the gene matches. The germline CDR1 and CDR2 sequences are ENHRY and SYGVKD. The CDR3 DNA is TGTGCCATCAGTGAGTCCTCCGGACTAGCGGGAGGCACAGATACGCAGTATTTT. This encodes CAISESSGLAGGTDTQYF.

CDR3 in amino acids: CASSLDSGRGYQPQHF. The CDR3 region has the DNA TGTGCCAGCAGCTTAGATTCTGGGAGGGGATATCAGCCCCAGCATTTT. The chain is built from TRBV7-2 and TRBJ1-5; D perhaps matches TRBD1 (5 bases). V was cut by 1 base and J by 5 bases, with 15 bases left in between. CDR1 and CDR2 from the germline V gene are SGHTA and FQGNSA. This CDR3 contains 16 residues.

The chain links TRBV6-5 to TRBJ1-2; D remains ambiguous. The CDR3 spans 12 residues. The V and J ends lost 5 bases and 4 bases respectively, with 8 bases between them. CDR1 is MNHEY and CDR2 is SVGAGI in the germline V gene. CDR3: CASSREVYGYTF. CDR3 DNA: TGTGCCAGCAGTCGGGAGGTCTATGGCTACACCTTC.

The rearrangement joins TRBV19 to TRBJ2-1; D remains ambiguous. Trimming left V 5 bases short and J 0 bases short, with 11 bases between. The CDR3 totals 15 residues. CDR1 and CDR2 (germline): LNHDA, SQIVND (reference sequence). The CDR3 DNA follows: TGTGCCAGTAGTTCAGGCGTCCTCTCCTACAATGAGCAGTTCTTC. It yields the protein CASSSGVLSYNEQFF.

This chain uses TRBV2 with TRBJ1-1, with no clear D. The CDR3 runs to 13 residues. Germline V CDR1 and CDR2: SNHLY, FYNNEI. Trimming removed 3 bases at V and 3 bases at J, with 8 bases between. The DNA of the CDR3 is TGTGCCAGCAGTGACGGCAGGTACACTGAAGCTTTCTTT. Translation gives CASSDGRYTEAFF.

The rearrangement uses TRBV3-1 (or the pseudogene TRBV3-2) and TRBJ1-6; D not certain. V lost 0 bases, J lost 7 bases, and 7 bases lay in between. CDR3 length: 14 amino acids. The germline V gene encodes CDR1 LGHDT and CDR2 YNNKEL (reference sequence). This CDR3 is CASSQDGWNSPLHF. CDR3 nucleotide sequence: TGTGCCAGCAGCCAAGACGGCTGGAATTCACCCCTCCACTTT.

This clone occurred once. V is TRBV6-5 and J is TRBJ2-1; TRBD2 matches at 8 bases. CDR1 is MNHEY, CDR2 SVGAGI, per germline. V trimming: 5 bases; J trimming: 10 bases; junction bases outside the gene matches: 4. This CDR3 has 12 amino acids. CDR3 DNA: TGTGCCAGCAGTCCCGGGGGGGTAGAGCAGTTCTTC. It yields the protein CASSPGGVEQFF.

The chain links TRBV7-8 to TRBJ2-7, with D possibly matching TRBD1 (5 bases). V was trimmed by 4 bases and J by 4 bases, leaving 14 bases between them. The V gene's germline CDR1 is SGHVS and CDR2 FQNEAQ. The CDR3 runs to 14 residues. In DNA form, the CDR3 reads TGTGCCAGCAGCTCCAGGGTGCCCGGGTACGAGCAGTACTTC. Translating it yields CASSSRVPGYEQYF.